The text below deals with one T cell receptor (beta chain). Its antigen has not been determined. No clone much larger than this one lies a single base away; base qualities are absent. The time point label here, explained by the study, means: pre-treatment sample, taken before nivolumab and TIL therapy. Between late 2017 and January 2020, a dual-center phase I trial enrolled adults who had stage 4 NSCLC. Samples were obtained from a single-arm, open-label phase I trial in which tumor-infiltrating lymphocyte therapy with nivolumab was evaluated in advanced non-small cell lung cancer. Blood mononuclear cells were isolated from EDTA tubes by Ficoll gradient and were snap-frozen as pellets, and DNA was extracted with a Qiagen mini-prep kit. V was cut back by 3 bases and J by 6 bases, leaving a gap of 8 bases between them. The CDR3 numbers 11 residues from cysteine through phenylalanine. Only the CDR3 part of the read is kept: 33 bases, read in frame from the first base. CDR1 and CDR2 (DFQATT, SNEGSKA) derive from the germline V gene (reference sequence).

These data come from a study of TIL therapy for anti-PD-1-resistant metastatic lung cancer (dated by TCRdb to the early 2020s). For context, the study as a whole: Before any PD-1/PD-L1 blockade was given, tumors were harvested, nivolumab was then administered, and patients who progressed went on to receive lymphodepletion, an infusion of expanded TIL, and IL-2. A median non-synonymous tumor mutation burden of approximately 1.5 mutations per megabase was determined across the cohort by whole-exome sequencing. T cell receptor beta sequencing of tumor and peripheral blood served to follow clonotypes across the tumor, the expanded TIL product, and serial blood samples. Most of the cohort had lung adenocarcinoma, including a few EGFR-mutant tumors and two ALK-rearranged tumors, and half of the patients were either current or former smokers. Enrolled patients had a median age of around 50 years (range about 38-85) and a median tumor PD-L1 proportion score of around 6%. What the study reported, not specific to this receptor: The study protocol defined all tumor marker inferences as exploratory. Infused TIL clonotypes partially replaced the baseline peripheral repertoire then decayed over months, with no apparent association between persistence and response. Because the cohort was highly selected, with more treatment-naive, never-smoker and oncogene-addicted patients than is typical, generalizability is limited.

The immunoSEQ v3 hsTCRB kit was used to amplify TCR beta CDR3 regions from genomic DNA through bias-controlled multiplex PCR. An Illumina NextSeq 500 was used to sequence the TCR libraries, reaching around 2.1 million read pairs at survey level or roughly 4.5-6 million at deep level. As for how the authors treated the data: V, D and J genes were assigned, non-productive sequences were removed, and clonality was reported by immunoSEQ Analyzer software. Repertoires were compared using productive Simpson clonality and Morisita overlap index of productive TRB rearrangements between infused TIL and blood. Absolute clonotype counts in blood were estimated as lymphocyte count times CD3+ fraction times the clone's productive frequency. The table was pulled from immuneACCESS by TCRdb, which kept in-frame rearrangements only. Such tables lose some clones; where checked, under half of the loss comes from unresolved V genes, and the rest has no known cause. The DNA was the basis for D and trimming; V, J and clone size are from that table. This sample comprises 30,000 to 45,000 clones, about 70% of them detected only once. Clones ranked in the top ten supply over 5.5% of the sample.

Material: blood, obtained at baseline. The origin of this receptor is a person between 30 and 80 years old with non-small cell lung cancer. The rearrangement joined TRBV20-1 to TRBJ2-5, and the D gene may be TRBD2, 6 bases matching. The sequence in DNA is TGCAGTGCTAGGGGGGGACAGACCCAGTACTTC. The translation is CSARGGQTQYF.